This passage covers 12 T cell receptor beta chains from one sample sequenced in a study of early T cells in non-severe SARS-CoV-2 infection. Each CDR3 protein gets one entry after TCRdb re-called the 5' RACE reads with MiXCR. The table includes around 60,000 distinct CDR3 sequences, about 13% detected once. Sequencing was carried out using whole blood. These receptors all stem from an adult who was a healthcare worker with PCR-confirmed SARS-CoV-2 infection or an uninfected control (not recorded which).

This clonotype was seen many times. The CDR3 sequence is CASIGIPGELFF. The CDR3 DNA sequence: TGTGCCAGCATTGGAATCCCGGGGGAGCTGTTTTTT. The rearrangement joins TRBV2 to TRBJ2-2; D not resolved. V dropped 7 bases and J dropped 8 bases, with 11 bases sitting between them. The CDR3 runs 12 residues. Germline CDR1 reads SNHLY; CDR2 reads FYNNEI. Full variable domain (rest looked up from reference TRBV2 and TRBJ2-2): EPEVTQTPSHQVTQMGQEVILRCVPISNHLYFYWYRQILGQKVEFLVSFYNNEISEKSEIFDDQFSVERPDGSNFTLKIRSTKLEDSAMYFCASIGIPGELFFGEGSRLTVL.

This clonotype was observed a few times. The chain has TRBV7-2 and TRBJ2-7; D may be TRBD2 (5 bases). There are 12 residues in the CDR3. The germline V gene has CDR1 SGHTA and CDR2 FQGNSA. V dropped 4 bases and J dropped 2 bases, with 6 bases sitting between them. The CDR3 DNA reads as TGTGCCAGCAGCTCCGGGGCCTACGAGCAGTACTTC. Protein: CASSSGAYEQYF.

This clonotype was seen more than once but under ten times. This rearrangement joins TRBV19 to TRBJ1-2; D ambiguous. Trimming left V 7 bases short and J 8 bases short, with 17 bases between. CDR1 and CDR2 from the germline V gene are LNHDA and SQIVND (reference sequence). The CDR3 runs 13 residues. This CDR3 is CASTRTPRLGYTF. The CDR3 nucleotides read TGTGCCAGTACCCGGACCCCCCGGCTGGGCTACACCTTC.

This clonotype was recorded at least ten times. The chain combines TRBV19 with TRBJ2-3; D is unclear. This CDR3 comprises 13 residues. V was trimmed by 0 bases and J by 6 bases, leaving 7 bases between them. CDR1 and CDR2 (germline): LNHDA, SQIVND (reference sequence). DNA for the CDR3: TGTGCCAGTAGTATAGATCTAAGGGATACGCAGTATTTT. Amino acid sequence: CASSIDLRDTQYF. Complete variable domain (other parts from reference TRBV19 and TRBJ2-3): DGGITQSPKYLFRKEGQNVTLSCEQNLNHDAMYWYRQDPGQGLRLIYYSQIVNDFQKGDIAEGYSVSREKKESFPLTVTSAQKNPTAFYLCASSIDLRDTQYFGPGTRLTVL.

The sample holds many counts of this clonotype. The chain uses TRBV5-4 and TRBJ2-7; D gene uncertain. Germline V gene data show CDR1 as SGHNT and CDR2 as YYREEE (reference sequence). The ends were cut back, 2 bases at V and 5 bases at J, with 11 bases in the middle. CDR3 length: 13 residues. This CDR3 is CASSFPGMDEQYF. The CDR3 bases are TGTGCCAGCAGCTTTCCAGGAATGGACGAGCAGTACTTC.

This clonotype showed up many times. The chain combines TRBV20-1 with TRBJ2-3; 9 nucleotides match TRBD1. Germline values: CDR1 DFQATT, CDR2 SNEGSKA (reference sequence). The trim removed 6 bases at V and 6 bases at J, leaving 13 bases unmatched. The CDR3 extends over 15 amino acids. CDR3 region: CSASLQGARSDTQYF. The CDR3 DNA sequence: TGCAGTGCAAGCTTACAGGGGGCGCGAAGCGATACGCAGTATTTT.

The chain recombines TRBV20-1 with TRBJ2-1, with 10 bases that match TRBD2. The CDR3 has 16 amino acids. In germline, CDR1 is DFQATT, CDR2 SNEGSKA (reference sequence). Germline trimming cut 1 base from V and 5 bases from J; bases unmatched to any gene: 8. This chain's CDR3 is CSARVPSGSIHNEQFF. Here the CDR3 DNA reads TGCAGTGCTAGAGTTCCTAGCGGGAGTATCCACAATGAGCAGTTCTTC.

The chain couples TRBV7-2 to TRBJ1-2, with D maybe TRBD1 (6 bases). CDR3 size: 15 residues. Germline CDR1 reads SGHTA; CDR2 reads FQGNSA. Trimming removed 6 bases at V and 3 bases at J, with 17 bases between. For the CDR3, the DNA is TGTGCCAGCAGAAGCAGCGGACAGTTGCACTATGGCTACACCTTC. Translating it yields CASRSSGQLHYGYTF.

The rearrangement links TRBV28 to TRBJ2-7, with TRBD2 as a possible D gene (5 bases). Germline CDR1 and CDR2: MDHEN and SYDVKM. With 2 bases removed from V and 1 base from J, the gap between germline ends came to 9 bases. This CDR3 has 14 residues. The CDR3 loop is CASSLGSASYEQYF. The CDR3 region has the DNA TGTGCCAGCAGTTTAGGTAGCGCGTCCTACGAGCAGTACTTC. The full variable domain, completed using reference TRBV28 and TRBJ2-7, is DVKVTQSSRYLVKRTGEKVFLECVQDMDHENMFWYRQDPGLGLRLIYFSYDVKMKEKGDIPEGYSVSREKKERFSLILESASTNQTSMYLCASSLGSASYEQYFGPGTRLTVT.

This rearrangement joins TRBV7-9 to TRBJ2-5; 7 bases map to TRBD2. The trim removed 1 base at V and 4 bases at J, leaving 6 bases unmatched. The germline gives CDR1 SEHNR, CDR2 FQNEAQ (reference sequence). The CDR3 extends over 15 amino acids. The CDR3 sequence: CASSLGAGIRETQYF. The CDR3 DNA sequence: TGTGCCAGCAGCTTAGGAGCGGGAATCCGAGAGACCCAGTACTTC.

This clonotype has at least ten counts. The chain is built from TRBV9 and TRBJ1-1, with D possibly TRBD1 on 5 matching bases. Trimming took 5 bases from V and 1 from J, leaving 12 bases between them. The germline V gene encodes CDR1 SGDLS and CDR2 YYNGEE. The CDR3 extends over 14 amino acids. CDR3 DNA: TGTGCCAGCAGTTTCGATGGACAGAACACTGAAGCTTTCTTT. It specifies CASSFDGQNTEAFF. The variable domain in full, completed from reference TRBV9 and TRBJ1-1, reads DSGVTQTPKHLITATGQRVTLRCSPRSGDLSVYWYQQSLDQGLQFLIQYYNGEERAKGNILERFSAQQFPDLHSELNLSSLELGDSALYFCASSFDGQNTEAFFGQGTRLTVV.

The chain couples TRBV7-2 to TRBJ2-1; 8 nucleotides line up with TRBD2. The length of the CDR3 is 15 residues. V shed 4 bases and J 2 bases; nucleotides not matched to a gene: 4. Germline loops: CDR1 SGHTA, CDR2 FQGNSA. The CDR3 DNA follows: TGTGCCAGCAGCTCCAGCGGGGGCACCTACAATGAGCAGTTCTTC. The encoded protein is CASSSSGGTYNEQFF.